These 27 T cell receptor beta chains were sequenced from one sample in a study of graft-versus-host responses after intestinal transplantation. TCRdb keeps only in-frame clones here, not all; method: immunoSEQ multiplex PCR. The repertoire holds approximately 89,000 clones, about 93% seen once, with 16% in the top ten. The sample was PBMCs, taken roughly 410 days after intestinal transplant. The receptors originated from a human patient who received an intestinal transplant, so some T cells may come from the graft donor.

This clone was counted a single time. Written as DNA, the CDR3 is TGTGCCAGCAGCGTAGTCCCGGCTACTGAAGCTTTCTTT. This codes for CASSVVPATEAFF. The chain couples TRBV9 to TRBJ1-1; no firm D call. The CDR3 length is 13 residues. The ends were cut back, 0 bases at V and 5 bases at J, with 8 bases in the middle. CDR1 is SGDLS and CDR2 is YYNGEE in the germline V gene. Full variable domain (outside the CDR3, taken from reference TRBV9 and TRBJ1-1): DSGVTQTPKHLITATGQRVTLRCSPRSGDLSVYWYQQSLDQGLQFLIQYYNGEERAKGNILERFSAQQFPDLHSELNLSSLELGDSALYFCASSVVPATEAFFGQGTRLTVV.

The chain carries TRBV5-5 and TRBJ1-4; D is unclear. The CDR3 runs 12 residues. The V gene's germline CDR1 is SGHKS and CDR2 YYEKEE (reference sequence). V was shortened by 1 base and J by 10 bases, with 8 bases between the two germline ends. CDR3 residues: CASSLPERKLFF. The CDR3 DNA sequence: TGTGCCAGCAGCTTGCCGGAGAGAAAACTGTTTTTT.

The gene calls are TRBV6-1 and TRBJ1-1; 9 positions agree with TRBD1. Per the germline V gene, CDR1 is MNHNS and CDR2 is SASEGT. The CDR3 length is 15 residues. J lost 3 bases, V lost 1 base, and 3 bases had no gene match. CDR3 nucleotide sequence: TGTGCCAGCAGTGAAGGAACAGGGGGCTACACTGAAGCTTTCTTT. Its translation is CASSEGTGGYTEAFF.

Remarks on this clone: Its ends do not fully match the called genes, so a read error is possible. The chain couples TRBV14 to TRBJ2-4; 10 nucleotides agree with TRBD2. Germline V gene data show CDR1 as SGHDN and CDR2 as FVKESK. CDR3 length equals 17 residues. The CDR3 DNA reads TGTGCCAGCAGTCAAGCCCATAGCGGGGGGCCCAAGGGGATTCAGTACTTC. The encoded protein is CASSQAHSGGPKGIQYF.

The genes are TRBV13 and TRBJ2-5, with unresolved D. Germline CDR1 and CDR2: PRHDT and FYEKMQ (reference sequence). Between the trimmed V and J ends, which lost 3 bases and 1 base, there was a span of 9 bases. This CDR3 contains 14 residues. As DNA, the CDR3 is TGTGCCAGCAGCTTGGGTGCCTCCCAAGAGACCCAGTACTTC. Amino acid sequence: CASSLGASQETQYF.

This clone was detected once. The gene calls are TRBV10-3 and TRBJ2-5; the match to TRBD1 covers 10 bases. Germline V gene data show CDR1 as ENHRY and CDR2 as SYGVKD. The CDR3 is made up of 14 amino acids. With V trimmed by 7 bases and J by 3 bases, 5 bases remained unmatched. The DNA of the CDR3 is TGTGCCATCAAGGACGGGACAGGGGAAGAGACCCAGTACTTC. Its protein is CAIKDGTGEETQYF.

The chain uses TRBV6-1 and TRBJ2-2; 7 nucleotides align to TRBD1. CDR3 length: 15 residues. Germline V CDR1 and CDR2: MNHNS, SASEGT. J was trimmed by 3 bases and V by 7 bases; bases with no gene match: 8. The CDR3 DNA follows: TGTGCCAGCACCAGACAGGGCCAATACACCGGGGAGCTGTTTTTT. This gives the protein CASTRQGQYTGELFF.

This clone was recorded once. This chain joins TRBV15 and TRBJ2-4, with 9 positions matching TRBD1. The trim removed 1 base at V and 4 bases at J, leaving 5 bases unmatched. Germline loops: CDR1 LNHNV, CDR2 YYDKDF (reference sequence). The CDR3 covers 16 residues. The DNA of the CDR3 is TGTGCCACCAGCAGAGCAGGAGACAGGGGGAAAAACATTCAGTACTTC. It yields the protein CATSRAGDRGKNIQYF. The full variable domain, its missing parts supplied by reference TRBV15 and TRBJ2-4, is DAMVIQNPRYQVTQFGKPVTLSCSQTLNHNVMYWYQQKSSQAPKLLFHYYDKDFNNEADTPDNFQSRRPNTSFCFLDIRSPGLGDTAMYLCATSRAGDRGKNIQYFGAGTRLSVL.

The rearrangement uses TRBV10-3 and TRBJ2-7, with D possibly matching TRBD1 (6 bases). CDR3 length: 16 amino acids. Germline assignment: CDR1 ENHRY and CDR2 SYGVKD. Trimming stripped 3 bases from V and 4 bases from J, with 19 bases between. CDR3 DNA sequence: TGTGCCATCAGTGACCCGACAGGCCGTGATTCATACGAGCAGTACTTC. Translating it yields CAISDPTGRDSYEQYF.

The chain employs TRBV6-5 and TRBJ2-1; D ambiguous. From germline, CDR1 is MNHEY and CDR2 SVGAGI. CDR3 size: 13 residues. V shed 2 bases and J shed 12 bases, with 14 bases lying between them. The CDR3 protein is CASSYGLIGGQFF. In nucleotides, the CDR3 is TGTGCCAGCAGTTACGGGCTTATCGGTGGGCAGTTCTTC.

The J gene is TRBJ1-4, the V gene TRBV6-4, with D possibly being TRBD1 (6 bases). CDR3 length equals 14 residues. Germline V CDR1 and CDR2: MRHNA, SNTAGT. V lost 7 bases to trimming and J lost 7 bases, with 16 bases between them. The CDR3: CASTHPRGAEKLFF. In DNA, the CDR3 is TGTGCCAGCACCCACCCCAGGGGAGCTGAAAAACTGTTTTTT.

The genes are TRBV6-1 and TRBJ2-6; 7 bases align to TRBD1. The germline CDR1 and CDR2 sequences are MNHNS and SASEGT. The CDR3 has 15 residues. V lost 3 bases, J lost 2 bases, and 1 base stayed unmatched. As DNA, the CDR3 is TGTGCCAGCAGTGACCAGGGGGCTGGGGCCAACGTCCTGACTTTC. Residues: CASSDQGAGANVLTF.

V usage is TRBV11-1 and J usage is TRBJ2-5; D is unresolved. V dropped 7 bases and J dropped 7 bases, with 19 bases sitting between them. Germline V gene data show CDR1 as SGHAT and CDR2 as FQDESV (reference sequence). This CDR3 is built from 14 residues. CDR3 sequence (DNA): TGTGCCAGCACCACAAGGCTACCCCGGCGGACCCAGTACTTC. This sequence encodes CASTTRLPRRTQYF.

The rearrangement uses TRBV19 and TRBJ1-6; possible D gene TRBD1, 5 bases. CDR3 length: 16 residues. Germline-derived CDR1 and CDR2 are LNHDA and SQIVND (reference sequence). V gave up 5 bases and J gave up 0 bases, with 11 bases separating them. The CDR3 spells CASSARGSSYNSPLHF. CDR3 in DNA: TGTGCCAGTAGTGCGAGGGGAAGCTCCTATAATTCACCCCTCCACTTT.

The V call is TRBV7-9, the J call TRBJ1-5; 8 bases align to TRBD1. Trimming cost V 6 bases and J 5 bases; bases outside gene matches: 6. CDR3 length: 14 residues. Germline V gene data show CDR1 as SEHNR and CDR2 as FQNEAQ (reference sequence). CDR3 sequence reads: CASRTGDPHQPQHF. The CDR3 coding sequence is TGTGCCAGCAGGACAGGGGACCCCCATCAGCCCCAGCATTTT.

The J gene is TRBJ2-1, the V gene TRBV9; 9 nucleotides agree with TRBD1. The CDR3 contains 15 residues. In germline, CDR1 is SGDLS, CDR2 YYNGEE. V gave up 0 bases and J gave up 5 bases; unmatched junction bases: 3. The CDR3, as DNA: TGTGCCAGCAGCGTAGGGGGGACAGGGCACAATGAGCAGTTCTTC. Translation: CASSVGGTGHNEQFF.

This chain connects TRBV10-3 to TRBJ1-4; TRBD1 matches at 7 bases. The CDR3 is 12 residues long. J was trimmed by 6 bases and V by 10 bases; bases with no gene match: 5. CDR1 is ENHRY and CDR2 is SYGVKD in the germline V gene. CDR3: CATGTADEKLFF. CDR3 nucleotides: TGTGCCACCGGGACAGCGGATGAAAAACTGTTTTTT.

This clone was seen just once. In DNA, the CDR3 is TGTGCCAGCAGCCAAGTCTTCGGGGTCGGGGGTGAGCAGTTCTTC. Encoded protein: CASSQVFGVGGEQFF. This sequence joins TRBV14 and TRBJ2-1; a weak D match, TRBD2 (6 bases). The CDR3 is 15 residues long. With 1 base removed from V and 9 bases from J, the gap between germline ends came to 16 bases. CDR1 is SGHDN and CDR2 is FVKESK in the germline V gene. The entire variable domain, with the rest obtained from reference TRBV14 and TRBJ2-1, is as follows: EAGVTQFPSHSVIEKGQTVTLRCDPISGHDNLYWYRRVMGKEIKFLLHFVKESKQDESGMPNNRFLAERTGGTYSTLKVQPAELEDSGVYFCASSQVFGVGGEQFFGPGTRLTVL.

This clone was seen a single time. This chain uses TRBV6-1 with TRBJ1-2; possibly TRBD1 for D (5 bases). Per germline, CDR1 MNHNS and CDR2 SASEGT. The germline V and J ends were trimmed by 3 bases and 5 bases, with 13 bases remaining between them. The CDR3 consists of 14 residues. The CDR3 DNA is TGTGCCAGCAGTGAGGAGGGGACCTATTATGGCTACACCTTC. Amino acid sequence: CASSEEGTYYGYTF.

The chain couples TRBV6-5 to TRBJ1-5, with 8 bases aligning to TRBD1. J lost 4 bases, V lost 6 bases, and 5 bases had no gene match. Looked up from germline, CDR1 is MNHEY and CDR2 is SVGAGI. CDR3 length: 14 amino acids. CDR3 in amino acids: CASRQGGPNQPQHF. As DNA, the CDR3 is TGTGCCAGCAGACAGGGGGGGCCGAATCAGCCCCAGCATTTT.

This clone was counted only a few times. The chain employs TRBV4-1 and TRBJ2-3; TRBD1 might be the D (6 bases). CDR1 is MGHRA, CDR2 YSYEKL, per germline. Deletions cut 3 bases from V and 7 bases from J, with 14 bases between. This CDR3 contains 14 residues. The CDR3 bases are TGCGCCAGCAGCCAGGGACATTCCGCAAATACGCAGTATTTT. It encodes CASSQGHSANTQYF.

CDR3 loop: CASSLEPRPMNTEAFF. As DNA, the CDR3 is TGTGCCAGCAGCTTAGAGCCCCGGCCCATGAACACTGAAGCTTTCTTT. The V call is TRBV7-9, the J call TRBJ1-1; unclear D gene. The CDR3 loop spans 16 amino acids. The germline CDR1 and CDR2 sequences are SEHNR and FQNEAQ (reference sequence). V was trimmed by 1 base and J by 0 bases, leaving 12 bases between them.

The J gene is TRBJ1-5, the V gene TRBV6-5; 10 bases map to TRBD1. In germline, CDR1 is MNHEY, CDR2 SVGAGI. The CDR3 contains 14 residues. The V and J ends lost 6 bases and 8 bases, in that order; junction bases with no gene match: 7. CDR3 nucleotides: TGTGCCAGCAGAGAAGACAGGGGGCGGGAGCCCCAGCATTTT. It specifies CASREDRGREPQHF.

This chain links TRBV5-4 with TRBJ2-2; perhaps TRBD2 as D (5 bases). The CDR3 length is 13 residues. Germline values: CDR1 SGHNT, CDR2 YYREEE (reference sequence). V lost 2 bases and J 6 bases, leaving 8 bases between the germline ends. CDR3 protein: CASSLRGSGELFF. The CDR3 nucleotides read TGTGCCAGCAGCTTACGGGGTTCCGGGGAGCTGTTTTTT.

This chain uses TRBV9 with TRBJ1-2; a weak D match, TRBD1 (6 bases). The CDR3 runs to 16 residues. V lost 0 bases to trimming and J lost 0 bases, with 12 bases between them. CDR1 and CDR2 (germline): SGDLS, YYNGEE. The CDR3 sequence: CASSVAGAPANYGYTF. The CDR3 DNA is TGTGCCAGCAGCGTAGCGGGGGCCCCTGCTAACTATGGCTACACCTTC. Together with reference TRBV9 and TRBJ1-2, the CDR3 gives the full variable domain: DSGVTQTPKHLITATGQRVTLRCSPRSGDLSVYWYQQSLDQGLQFLIQYYNGEERAKGNILERFSAQQFPDLHSELNLSSLELGDSALYFCASSVAGAPANYGYTFGSGTRLTVV.

V and J are TRBV19 and TRBJ2-7, with D uncertain. The CDR3 totals 12 residues. The V end lost 6 bases, the J end lost 0 bases, and 6 bases lay between the germline ends. CDR1 LNHDA and CDR2 SQIVND come from the germline V gene (reference sequence). The CDR3 region is CASRVFSYEQYF. The CDR3, as DNA: TGTGCCAGTAGGGTTTTCTCCTACGAGCAGTACTTC.

The chain has TRBV14 and TRBJ2-5; D gene uncertain. The V gene lost 4 bases and the J gene lost 2 bases, with 11 bases spanning the gap. CDR1 is SGHDN, CDR2 FVKESK, per germline. The CDR3 length is 14 residues. The CDR3 DNA reads as TGTGCCAGCAGCCTCTGGACGGCACAAGAGACCCAGTACTTC. It translates to CASSLWTAQETQYF.